A selection of T cell receptor beta chains follows, all from one sample in a study of blood T cells in healthy people across ages. TCRdb ran MiXCR on the 5' RACE reads and lists one entry per CDR3 protein. Of roughly 1.7 million distinct CDR3 sequences listed, roughly 32% are singletons. The material sequenced was blood. Receptors were obtained from a woman in her twenties or thirties in good health. Both conserved end residues are trimmed from each CDR3.

V,CDR3
TRBV29-1,SVDAEDPYEQY
TRBV5-1,ASRDMRAAREGNEQF
TRBV10-3,AISDPRDRDEQY
TRBV3-1,ASSQEWLTKGTGELF
TRBV20-1,SARASGASSYNEQF
TRBV7-9,ASSLRVAATNSYNEQF
TRBV20-1,SASAGAGDTDTQY
TRBV14,ASSQVVPDYKETQY
TRBV20-1,SARPLLSGELF
TRBV12-3/TRBV12-4,ASSPATDRNSNQPQH
TRBV28,ASSQTGGSRQPQH
TRBV4-2,ASSQEWGTGNTDTQY
TRBV3-1,ASSQGSIAGASTDTQY
TRBV5-4,ASSYPGLADTY
TRBV27,ASPGGGNNEQF
TRBV4-2,ASSQGLAEGNNEQF
TRBV4-2,ASSQDLQILTSYEQY
TRBV6-1,ASSRWTGRFGITDTEAF
TRBV20-1,SARDPGQGTYEQY
TRBV25-1,ATSDRTESNQPQH
TRBV5-6,ASSPGGGSHNEQF
TRBV18,ASSRAGGPTYEQY
TRBV5-1,ASSFSSLNTGELF
TRBV3-1,ASSLPGPTYEQY
TRBV29-1,SVGQGSEQF
TRBV5-1,ASSPAGLNSNQPQH
TRBV7-6,ASSFSSWLAGVGETQY
TRBV20-1,SIWRREQY
TRBV7-2,ASSLVSGTSGRGNEQF
TRBV7-3,ASNRNTGHSGNEQF
TRBV5-6,ASSLVSYVDEQY
TRBV29-1,SVVGADGYT
TRBV20-1,SAREGEGQY
TRBV7-9,ASSLGPTNTDTQY
TRBV7-2,ASSLARGRAFTDTQY
TRBV12-3/TRBV12-4,ASTGTSGADAQY
TRBV12-3/TRBV12-4,ASTPLAASTDTQY
TRBV2,ASSLAGVRLNEQF
TRBV7-8,ASSFPARTGVSGANVLT
TRBV2,ASRGSGARFTYEQY
TRBV15,ATSPEKMTGAHEQY
TRBV20-1,SASRQGGKTQY
TRBV10-3,AVSGADEQF
TRBV10-3,AISEIRGVTQY
TRBV12-3/TRBV12-4,ASSPSGGGSYNEQF